Below, one T cell receptor beta chain is given with its context. Its antigen is unknown. The data stem from a study of OX40 agonist ivuxolimab in advanced cancers. Germline V CDR1 and CDR2: SGHRS, YFSETQ. V lost 4 bases to trimming and J lost 4 bases; unmatched junction nucleotides: 10. The CDR3 has 15 residues. Findings and caveats of the study: Clones of CD4+ and CD8+ blood T cells grew by week 6 at doses of 0.1 to 3.0 mg/kg.

Some clones are missing from TCRdb's copy, which holds only in-frame ones; the method was immunoSEQ multiplex PCR. The sample carries more than 45,000 clones, around nine tenths recorded once. Sequences were derived from CD4+ or CD8+ T cells sorted from blood, sampled in a trial of the OX40 agonist ivuxolimab. The TCR was taken from an adult with an advanced solid tumor such as melanoma, head and neck, liver or kidney cancer. V is TRBV5-1 and J is TRBJ2-7; TRBD1 agrees at 8 bases. The CDR3, as DNA: TGCGCCAGCAGCGTCCAGGGGGCTTTGGGATACGAGCAGTACTTC. Translated: CASSVQGALGYEQYF.